Listed below are T cell receptor beta chains from one sample, sequenced in a study of blood T cell repertoires in COVID-19. TCRdb's table, derived via immunoSEQ multiplex PCR, lists solely in-frame clones and lacks some. Among some 160,000 clones listed, around four fifths were seen once. What was sequenced was peripheral blood. Every receptor here comes from a woman at least 80 years old with COVID-19, enrolled during active disease. The CDR3 runs from the conserved cysteine through the conserved F or W. Fields, in order: CDR3 length, clone size, D gene, J gene, V gene, CDR3 protein, CDR3 DNA. A D gene is named only where the DNA matches it firmly. Only some rows state a clone size, as once, few, many or a class for expanded clones.

17	few	-	TRBJ1-3	TRBV6-2/TRBV6-3	CASSYLRPAGKGNTIYF	TGTGCCAGCAGTTACCTCCGTCCGGCAGGGAAAGGAAACACCATATATTTT
16	-	-	TRBJ2-2	TRBV24-1	CATSDLGQGNTGELFF	TGTGCCACCAGTGATTTGGGCCAGGGTAACACCGGGGAGCTGTTTTTT
22	-	TRBD2	TRBJ2-1	TRBV2	CASSEAPEGSWGGRAVYNEQFF	TGTGCCAGCAGTGAAGCGCCGGAGGGGTCTTGGGGCGGGAGGGCCGTGTACAATGAGCAGTTCTTC
14	-	-	TRBJ2-7	TRBV11-2	CASSPSDRLSEQYF	TGTGCCAGCAGCCCATCGGACAGATTGAGCGAGCAGTACTTC
17	-	TRBD1	TRBJ2-1	TRBV10-1	CASPRGGRGQGAGEQFF	TGCGCCAGCCCCAGAGGGGGGCGGGGACAGGGGGCCGGTGAGCAGTTCTTC
14	-	-	TRBJ2-3	TRBV18	CASSPLVGTDTQYF	TGTGCCAGCTCACCACTAGTAGGCACAGATACGCAGTATTTT
13	-	-	TRBJ2-3	TRBV19	CASNGRGTDTQYF	TGTGCCAGTAACGGCAGGGGCACAGATACGCAGTATTTT
15	-	-	TRBJ2-3	TRBV6-5	CASSSLGGGTDTQYF	TGTGCCAGCAGTTCTCTAGGGGGAGGCACAGATACGCAGTATTTT
13	once	-	TRBJ1-4	TRBV28	CASSLIRDEKLFF	TGTGCCAGCAGTTTAATCAGGGATGAAAAACTGTTTTTT
14	-	TRBD1	TRBJ1-2	TRBV2	CASSESRGTGGYTF	TGTGCCAGCAGTGAATCACGGGGGACAGGGGGCTACACCTTC
14	-	TRBD1	TRBJ1-4	TRBV10-3	CAIRETGTNEKLFF	TGTGCCATCAGGGAGACAGGGACCAATGAAAAACTGTTTTTT
14	once	TRBD1	TRBJ1-2	TRBV7-9	CASSRGQVENGYTF	TGTGCCAGCAGCCGTGGACAGGTCGAGAATGGCTACACCTTC
16	-	-	TRBJ2-7	TRBV10-3	CAISPSPSTGVAEQYF	TGTGCCATCAGTCCCAGCCCATCGACTGGTGTGGCGGAGCAGTACTTC
15	-	-	TRBJ2-5	TRBV29-1	CSVGRGSSTQETQYF	TGCAGCGTCGGCAGGGGTTCAAGTACTCAAGAGACCCAGTACTTC